Below, 20 T cell receptor beta chains from the same sample are listed, as sequenced in a study of blood T cell repertoires in COVID-19. Generated by immunoSEQ multiplex PCR, the TCRdb table keeps only in-frame clones and is missing some. Of around 270,000 clones in the sample, around 82% were seen once. What was sequenced was peripheral blood. Every receptor here comes from a person between 70 and 80 years old with COVID-19, enrolled during active disease.

This rearrangement joins TRBV7-2 to TRBJ2-5; 8 positions match TRBD2. The CDR3 sequence is 14 residues long. J lost 1 base, V lost 10 bases, and 8 bases had no gene match. Germline CDR1 SGHTA, CDR2 FQGNSA. CDR3 amino acids: CATRGGGSQETQYF. CDR3 sequence (DNA): TGTGCCACCCGGGGCGGGGGGTCCCAAGAGACCCAGTACTTC.

The table lists this clone with a few counts. The genes are TRBV2 and TRBJ2-7, with a possible D match to TRBD1 (6 bases). The germline CDR1 and CDR2 sequences are SNHLY and FYNNEI. The V end lost 5 bases, the J end lost 5 bases, and 10 bases lay between the germline ends. This CDR3 contains 12 residues. DNA of the CDR3: TGTGCCAGCAGTCCGAACAGGGACGAGCAGTACTTC. It encodes CASSPNRDEQYF.

V usage is TRBV6-6 and J usage is TRBJ2-7, with TRBD1 matching 7 bases. J gave up 7 bases and V 5 bases, and 11 bases lay outside the gene matches. The CDR3 totals 14 residues. Germline V gene sequence: CDR1 MNHNY, CDR2 SVGAGI (reference sequence). The CDR3 reads CASSADRTYGEQYF. The CDR3 DNA sequence: TGTGCCAGCAGTGCGGACAGGACCTACGGGGAGCAGTACTTC.

The chain combines TRBV10-1 with TRBJ2-2; TRBD2 might be the D (5 bases). The CDR3 has 13 amino acids. CDR1 and CDR2 (germline): WNHNN, SYGVQD (reference sequence). Trimming pared 3 bases from V and 5 bases from J, leaving 7 bases between. CDR3 DNA: TGCGCCAGCAGTGAACGCGGGACCGGGGAGCTGTTTTTT. Its protein product is CASSERGTGELFF.

This chain links TRBV19 with TRBJ1-2, with D possibly being TRBD1 (6 bases). The CDR3 totals 15 residues. Germline values: CDR1 LNHDA, CDR2 SQIVND (reference sequence). The ends were cut back, 0 bases at V and 7 bases at J, with 15 bases in the middle. CDR3 amino acids: CASSIERTGYSGYTF. CDR3 DNA sequence: TGTGCCAGTAGTATAGAGAGAACAGGGTACAGTGGCTACACCTTC.

The chain joins TRBV6-5 to TRBJ1-5; D may be TRBD1 (6 bases). V lost 10 bases to trimming and J lost 3 bases, with 19 bases between them. The CDR3 covers 15 residues. CDR1 and CDR2 (germline): MNHEY, SVGAGI. CDR3 sequence: CATLLPHRVNQPQHF. The CDR3 region has the DNA TGTGCCACCCTTCTGCCCCACAGGGTCAATCAGCCCCAGCATTTT.

As DNA, the CDR3 is TGTGCCAGCTCACCGAGGCCACCTTCGGATTACTACGAGCAGTACTTC. This encodes CASSPRPPSDYYEQYF. The gene calls are TRBV18 and TRBJ2-7; no clear D gene. V shed 3 bases and J shed 3 bases, with 18 bases lying between them. Germline V gives CDR1 KGHSH, CDR2 LQKENI. This CDR3 spans 16 amino acids.

This sequence joins TRBV28 and TRBJ2-7; a weak D match, TRBD2 (6 bases). Germline V gene lookup returns CDR1 MDHEN and CDR2 SYDVKM. With 6 bases removed from V and 5 bases from J, the gap between germline ends came to 17 bases. This CDR3 has 14 amino acids. CDR3 in DNA: TGTGCCAGCAGACCCCCGGGAGTCTTCAACGAGCAGTACTTC. Translating gives CASRPPGVFNEQYF. Complete variable domain (other parts from reference TRBV28 and TRBJ2-7): DVKVTQSSRYLVKRTGEKVFLECVQDMDHENMFWYRQDPGLGLRLIYFSYDVKMKEKGDIPEGYSVSREKKERFSLILESASTNQTSMYLCASRPPGVFNEQYFGPGTRLTVT.

The rearrangement uses TRBV7-6 and TRBJ1-3; D gene ambiguous. CDR3 length: 15 amino acids. CDR1 and CDR2 (germline): SGHVS, FNYEAQ. V lost 2 bases, J lost 4 bases, and 12 bases lay in between. In nucleotides, the CDR3 is TGTGCCAGCAGCTTACGAGAGGGTACCGGAAACACCATATATTTT. Translation gives CASSLREGTGNTIYF.

CDR3 nucleotides: TGTGCCGCCAAATTAACTGGCCATAGCGACGAGCAGTACTTC. Its protein product is CAAKLTGHSDEQYF. The chain links TRBV6-5 to TRBJ2-7; D is perhaps TRBD2 (5 bases). Germline CDR1 and CDR2: MNHEY and SVGAGI. V was cut by 11 bases and J by 5 bases, with 22 bases left in between. The CDR3 is 14 residues long.

V gene TRBV19 combines with J gene TRBJ1-2; 8 bases line up with TRBD1. The CDR3 covers 17 residues. Germline assignment: CDR1 LNHDA and CDR2 SQIVND (reference sequence). J lost 4 bases, V lost 4 bases, and 14 bases had no gene match. The CDR3 sequence: CASSNPDRVGLGYGYTF. CDR3 sequence (DNA): TGTGCCAGTAGTAACCCGGACAGGGTGGGTCTTGGCTATGGCTACACCTTC.

Points on this clone: The same CDR3 is also encoded by other DNA sequences in this sample. The V call is TRBV5-1, the J call TRBJ2-2; D may be TRBD1 (5 bases). Germline V gene data show CDR1 as SGHRS and CDR2 as YFSETQ. CDR3 length: 14 amino acids. V dropped 4 bases and J dropped 2 bases, with 9 bases sitting between them. The CDR3 region is CASSPGPNTGELFF. DNA for the CDR3: TGCGCCAGCAGCCCAGGGCCCAACACCGGGGAGCTGTTTTTT.

The chain carries TRBV7-9 and TRBJ2-7, with D perhaps matching TRBD2 (6 bases). Germline loops: CDR1 SEHNR, CDR2 FQNEAQ (reference sequence). The CDR3 consists of 14 residues. With 7 bases removed from V and 2 bases from J, the gap between germline ends came to 15 bases. The CDR3 spells CASNGGGFAYEQYF. Written as DNA, the CDR3 is TGTGCCAGCAACGGGGGTGGTTTCGCCTACGAGCAGTACTTC.

Only one count was recorded for this clone. The chain uses TRBV6-5 and TRBJ2-5, with a possible D match to TRBD1 (6 bases). Trimming stripped 10 bases from V and 1 base from J, with 19 bases between. In germline, CDR1 is MNHEY, CDR2 SVGAGI. The CDR3 runs 15 residues. CDR3 amino acids: CATRTSAGAQETQYF. CDR3 DNA: TGTGCCACCAGAACCTCCGCAGGGGCCCAAGAGACCCAGTACTTC.

The genes are TRBV6-5 and TRBJ1-1, with D tentatively TRBD1 (5 bases). CDR1 MNHEY and CDR2 SVGAGI come from the germline V gene. V lost 2 bases and J 4 bases, leaving 14 bases between the germline ends. This CDR3 spans 15 amino acids. The CDR3 coding sequence is TGTGCCAGCAGTTACCCCGGAGCAGGGTCCACTGAAGCTTTCTTT. Translation gives CASSYPGAGSTEAFF.

The chain recombines TRBV19 with TRBJ2-3, with TRBD1 matching 7 bases. Germline values: CDR1 LNHDA, CDR2 SQIVND (reference sequence). Trimming took 4 bases from V and 1 from J; bases not matched to a gene: 2. CDR3 length: 14 residues. CDR3 nucleotide sequence: TGTGCCAGTAGTAGTGGACAGGGCACAGATACGCAGTATTTT. It encodes CASSSGQGTDTQYF.

The chain recombines TRBV10-3 with TRBJ2-3; 7 bases are shared with TRBD2. There are 16 residues in the CDR3. Trimming at V came to 6 bases and at J to 2 bases, leaving 11 bases not matched to a gene. Germline assignment: CDR1 ENHRY and CDR2 SYGVKD. CDR3 in amino acids: CAISPSERGNTDTQYF. CDR3 sequence (DNA): TGTGCCATCAGCCCCTCGGAGCGGGGAAACACAGATACGCAGTATTTT.

The chain recombines TRBV25-1 with TRBJ1-5; 7 nucleotides line up with TRBD1. CDR1 and CDR2 from the germline V gene are MGHDK and SYGVNS. This CDR3 comprises 14 residues. Trimming cost V 8 bases and J 5 bases; bases outside gene matches: 9. CDR3 nucleotide sequence: TGTGCCAGCGGGGGACAGAGACCCTATCAGCCCCAGCATTTT. This codes for CASGGQRPYQPQHF. The whole variable domain, filled in from reference TRBV25-1 and TRBJ1-5, reads EADIYQTPRYLVIGTGKKITLECSQTMGHDKMYWYQQDPGMELHLIHYSYGVNSTEKGDLSSESTVSRIRTEHFPLTLESARPSHTSQYLCASGGQRPYQPQHFGDGTRLSIL.

The V gene is TRBV7-9, the J gene TRBJ2-7, with 7 bases matching TRBD2. This CDR3 is built from 14 residues. Germline CDR1 is SEHNR and CDR2 is FQNEAQ (reference sequence). The ends lost 4 bases at V and 6 bases at J; junction bases unmatched: 9. CDR3 residues: CASSSPVGEGEQYF. CDR3 DNA sequence: TGTGCCAGCAGCTCCCCCGTTGGGGAGGGCGAGCAGTACTTC.

This clone occurred once. V gene TRBV10-3 combines with J gene TRBJ1-1; the match to TRBD1 covers 8 bases. V was pared by 4 bases and J by 3 bases, with 10 bases of the junction left unmatched. There are 16 residues in the CDR3. The germline gives CDR1 ENHRY, CDR2 SYGVKD. CDR3 residues: CAISAWTGTAYTEAFF. The CDR3 nucleotides read TGTGCCATCAGTGCTTGGACAGGGACGGCGTACACTGAAGCTTTCTTT.